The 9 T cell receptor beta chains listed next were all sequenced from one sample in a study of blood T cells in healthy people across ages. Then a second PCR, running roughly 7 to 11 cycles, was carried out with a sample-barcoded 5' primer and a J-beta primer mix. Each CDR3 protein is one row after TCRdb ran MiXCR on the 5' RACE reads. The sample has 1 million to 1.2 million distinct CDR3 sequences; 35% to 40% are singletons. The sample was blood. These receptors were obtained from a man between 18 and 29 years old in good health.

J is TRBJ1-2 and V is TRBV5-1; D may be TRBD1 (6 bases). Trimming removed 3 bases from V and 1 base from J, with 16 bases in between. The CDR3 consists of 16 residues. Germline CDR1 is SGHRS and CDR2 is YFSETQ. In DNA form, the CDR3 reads TGCGCCAGCAGCTCGCAAACAGGGCCACTTAACTATGGCTACACCTTC. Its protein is CASSSQTGPLNYGYTF.

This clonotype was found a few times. CDR3 residues: CASRDSQETQYF. The CDR3 DNA sequence: TGTGCCAGCAGGGACAGCCAAGAGACCCAGTACTTC. The chain couples TRBV2 to TRBJ2-5; D may be TRBD1 (6 bases). Trimming took off 6 bases at V and 1 base at J, with 6 bases between the two ends. The V gene's germline CDR1 is SNHLY and CDR2 FYNNEI. The CDR3 consists of 12 residues.

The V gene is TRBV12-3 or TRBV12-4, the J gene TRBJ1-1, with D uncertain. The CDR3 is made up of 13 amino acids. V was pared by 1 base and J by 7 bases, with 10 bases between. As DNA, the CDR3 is TGTGCCAGCAGTTTAGTCCGGGGAGGTGAAGCTTTCTTT. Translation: CASSLVRGGEAFF.

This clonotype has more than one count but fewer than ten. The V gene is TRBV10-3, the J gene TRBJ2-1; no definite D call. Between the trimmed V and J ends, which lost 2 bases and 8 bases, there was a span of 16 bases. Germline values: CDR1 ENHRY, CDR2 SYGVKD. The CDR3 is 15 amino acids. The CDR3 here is CAISEAKSGLDEQFF. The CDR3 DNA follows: TGTGCCATCAGTGAGGCTAAGTCGGGTTTGGATGAGCAGTTCTTC.

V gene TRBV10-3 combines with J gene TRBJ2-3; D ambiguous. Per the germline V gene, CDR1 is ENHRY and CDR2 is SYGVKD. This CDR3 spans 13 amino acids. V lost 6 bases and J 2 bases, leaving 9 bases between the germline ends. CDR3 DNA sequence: TGTGCCATCAGGGTCACGGACACAGATACGCAGTATTTT. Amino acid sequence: CAIRVTDTDTQYF.

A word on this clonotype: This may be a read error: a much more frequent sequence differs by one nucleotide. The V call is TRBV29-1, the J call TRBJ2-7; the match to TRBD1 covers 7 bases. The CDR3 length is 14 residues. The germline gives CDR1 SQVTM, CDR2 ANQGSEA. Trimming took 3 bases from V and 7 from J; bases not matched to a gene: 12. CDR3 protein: CSVETGTVDNEQYF. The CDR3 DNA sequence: TGCAGCGTTGAGACGGGGACAGTAGACAATGAGCAGTACTTC.

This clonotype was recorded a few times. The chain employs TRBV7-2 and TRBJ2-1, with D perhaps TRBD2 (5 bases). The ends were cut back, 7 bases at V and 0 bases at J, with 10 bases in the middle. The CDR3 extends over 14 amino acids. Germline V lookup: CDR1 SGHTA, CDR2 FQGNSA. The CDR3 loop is CASIKGDSYNEQFF. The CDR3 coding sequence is TGTGCCAGCATCAAGGGAGACTCCTACAATGAGCAGTTCTTC.

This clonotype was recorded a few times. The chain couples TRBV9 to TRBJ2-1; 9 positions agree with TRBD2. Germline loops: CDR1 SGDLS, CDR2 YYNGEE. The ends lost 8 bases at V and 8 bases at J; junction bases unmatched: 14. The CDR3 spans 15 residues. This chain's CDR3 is CASSVSGLASDEQFF. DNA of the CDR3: TGTGCCAGTAGTGTCTCGGGACTAGCCTCGGATGAGCAGTTCTTC.

CDR3 sequence (DNA): TGCAGTGCTTCCCTAAGGGCTTATGAGACCCAGTACTTC. Encoded protein: CSASLRAYETQYF. This chain links TRBV20-1 with TRBJ2-5; D not certain. V lost 5 bases, J lost 5 bases, and 15 bases lay in between. This CDR3 region has 13 residues. Germline V gene lookup returns CDR1 DFQATT and CDR2 SNEGSKA (reference sequence).